This T cell receptor beta chain appears in the sequencing data of a study of beta chain features in type 1 diabetes. Overall study findings and caveats: The question of HLA type influencing TCRB rearrangement was one that remained unresolved here.

Purities over 95% were achieved in all sorted populations. Germline CDR1 is SGHAT and CDR2 is FQNNGV. The CDR3 runs 15 residues. With 1 base removed from V and 2 bases from J, the gap between germline ends came to 8 bases. Of note for this clone: Antigen: not known. This specimen includes other DNA sequences encoding the same CDR3.

Every isolated RNA sample was fully reverse transcribed, so sequencing captured expressed TCRB transcripts. Generated by immunoSEQ multiplex PCR, the TCRdb table keeps only in-frame clones and is missing some. The repertoire consists of 860,000 or so clones, with roughly 15% occurring once and the leading ten covering 0.02% to 0.025%. The specimen was naive CD4+ T cells from blood. This clonotype was obtained from a woman younger than 30 in good health. The rearrangement uses TRBV11-2 and TRBJ2-2; unclear D gene. The CDR3 spells CASSLVVLNTGELFF. The CDR3 nucleotides are TGTGCCAGCAGCTTAGTAGTCCTAAACACCGGGGAGCTGTTTTTT.